The 8 T cell receptor beta chains in this list originate from one sample, sequenced in a study of cytomegalovirus exposure and HLA in healthy donors. PCR amplification relied on 60 Vbeta primers (plus 13 Jbeta primers). This table comes from immunoSEQ multiplex PCR, and its TCRdb copy is limited to in-frame clones, with some not included. Here the sample table reports about 77,000 clones. Input material: PBMCs. The receptors derive from a man aged 45-65 years in good health and CMV-seropositive.

The CDR3 nucleotides read TGCGCCAGCAGCTCAGGGAGGGAAGCGACTGAAGCTTTCTTT. Protein product: CASSSGREATEAFF. V usage is TRBV5-1 and J usage is TRBJ1-1, with a tentative D call TRBD1 (5 bases). The CDR3 covers 14 residues. CDR1 and CDR2 from the germline V gene are SGHRS and YFSETQ. Trimming removed 3 bases at V and 5 bases at J, with 14 bases between. The entire variable domain, with the rest obtained from reference TRBV5-1 and TRBJ1-1, is as follows: KAGVTQTPRYLIKTRGQQVTLSCSPISGHRSVSWYQQTPGQGLQFLFEYFSETQRNKGNFPGRFSGRQFSNSRSEMNVSTLELGDSALYLCASSSGREATEAFFGQGTRLTVV.

With regard to this clone: Other nucleotide sequences from this sample produce the same CDR3. V and J are TRBV9 and TRBJ1-1, with D uncertain. V dropped 0 bases and J dropped 4 bases, with 16 bases sitting between them. CDR1 is SGDLS and CDR2 is YYNGEE in the germline V gene. The CDR3 is 16 residues long. The DNA for the CDR3 is TGTGCCAGCAGCGTAGGTGGAGGGTTAATTGGCACTGAAGCTTTCTTT. It codes for CASSVGGGLIGTEAFF.

V gene TRBV5-4 combines with J gene TRBJ2-1; 8 bases agree with TRBD2. There are 16 residues in the CDR3. Trimming at V came to 3 bases and at J to 0 bases, leaving 5 bases not matched to a gene. Germline lookup yields CDR1 SGHNT and CDR2 YYREEE (reference sequence). CDR3 in DNA: TGTGCCAGCAGCTCCCGGGGGGGCCTCTCCTACAATGAGCAGTTCTTC. As protein: CASSSRGGLSYNEQFF.

The J gene is TRBJ2-7, the V gene TRBV7-9, with a tentative D call TRBD2 (6 bases). This CDR3 has 12 amino acids. The germline V and J ends were trimmed by 1 base and 12 bases, with 13 bases remaining between them. CDR1 is SEHNR and CDR2 is FQNEAQ in the germline V gene (reference sequence). The CDR3 reads CASSLEGGTAYV. In nucleotides, the CDR3 is TGTGCCAGCAGCTTAGAGGGAGGCACGGCGTACGTC.

The chain is built from TRBV6-5 and TRBJ2-2; D is ambiguous. V was pared by 2 bases and J by 4 bases, with 8 bases between. Germline V gene lookup returns CDR1 MNHEY and CDR2 SVGAGI. The CDR3 covers 14 residues. CDR3 DNA sequence: TGTGCCAGCAGTTACCGGAGCCCCACCGGGGAGCTGTTTTTT. It yields the protein CASSYRSPTGELFF.

The chain joins TRBV27 to TRBJ1-1, with D unclear. The CDR3 is made up of 14 amino acids. The V and J ends lost 4 bases and 5 bases respectively, with 14 bases between them. The germline CDR1 and CDR2 sequences are MNHEY and SMNVEV (reference sequence). The CDR3 region has the DNA TGTGCCAGCAGTTCGTCCTTTGGAGGAACTGAAGCTTTCTTT. This sequence encodes CASSSSFGGTEAFF.

The chain employs TRBV28 and TRBJ2-3; possible D gene TRBD2, 5 bases. The CDR3 is 15 residues long. V was pared by 4 bases and J by 4 bases, with 15 bases between. CDR1 MDHEN and CDR2 SYDVKM come from the germline V gene. Here the CDR3 DNA reads TGTGCCAGCAGTTCCCCCCCGTTCGGGGCAGATACGCAGTATTTT. Translated: CASSSPPFGADTQYF.

The chain joins TRBV4-1 to TRBJ2-5; D remains unclear. CDR1 is MGHRA and CDR2 is YSYEKL in the germline V gene. Trimming pared 4 bases from V and 1 base from J, leaving 10 bases between. This CDR3 contains 14 residues. The CDR3 is CASSPFGPQETQYF. In DNA form, the CDR3 reads TGCGCCAGCAGCCCCTTCGGTCCCCAAGAGACCCAGTACTTC.